The entry below gives a single T cell receptor (beta chain) sequence along with its context. Its antigen is not yet known. There are no base qualities to consult, and no much larger clone falls within one base. This sample's treatment or condition label indicates: allogeneic hematopoietic cell transplantation with graft depleted of TCRalphabeta T cells and CD19 B cells. The children who served as transplant recipients had been given grafts of TCRalphabeta/CD19-depleted allogeneic hematopoietic cells. Receptors were amplified or captured by PCR. Sequencing took place on an Illumina HiSeq 2500. TCR libraries were prepared with molecular barcoding, using unique molecular identifiers to normalize TCRbeta repertoire quantification. Using fastp trimming at Q25 and MiXCR clonotype assembly, TCRdb reanalyzed the public sequencing data and kept in-frame beta chains. Each record represents a unique CDR3 protein, reported with the most common genes and DNA among its rows. Within this sample are about 58,000 distinct CDR3 sequences, with approximately 43% of them counted one time only. The top ten clonotypes cover nearly 98% of the sample.

This sample is part of a study of T-cell reconstitution after alpha-beta-depleted transplantation in children (dated by TCRdb to 2016 to 2017). With respect to the entire study: The study quantitatively tracked T-cell immune reconstitution after TCRalphabeta/CD19-depleted allogeneic hematopoietic cell transplantation in children using TCR repertoire profiling.

V and J lose 8 bases and 5 bases, and a span of 15 bases separates them. Reading the germline V gene (reference sequence) gives CDR1 MNHEY and CDR2 SMNVEV. There are 14 amino acids in the CDR3, from cysteine to phenylalanine inclusive. Only the CDR3 DNA is retained, 42 bases long and in frame from the first base. The paper as a whole reports these results and caveats: The apparently early alphabetaT-cell count recovery about two months after transplant was reportedly dependent on only several hundred rapidly expanded clones derived from non-depleted graft cells. The frequencies of hyperexpanded clones fell over the following months, and after one year, T-cell counts and TCRbeta diversity were mostly attributed to newly produced T cells. The high TCRbeta diversity at day 60 in some patients was ascribed to recipient T cells and intrathymic progenitors that had survived conditioning.

The TCR sequence derives from a male patient between 5 and 17 years old who had a stem cell transplant for acute lymphoblastic leukemia, so the T cells may come from the graft donor. This sequence uses TRBV27 and TRBJ1-4; the D gene lacks a confident call. This sample comprised PBMCs, mostly from graft donor cells, obtained 360 days after TCRalphabeta/CD19-depleted stem cell transplant. The bases read TGTGCCAGCGCTCCTTCAGCCCCCAATGAAAAACTGTTTTTT. Its amino acids are CASAPSAPNEKLFF.